What follows describes a single TCR beta chain. This sample was included in a study of blood T cell repertoires in COVID-19. The assay was immunoSEQ multiplex PCR, and TCRdb's table has in-frame clones only and misses some. The sample includes 9,500 to 15,000 clones, more than 65% seen only once; the top ten take over 9.5%. CDR3 size: 16 residues. V gave up 5 bases and J gave up 2 bases; unmatched junction bases: 8. CDR1 and CDR2 from the germline V gene are MNHEY and SMNVEV (reference sequence). The sequence was obtained from a man in his sixties with COVID-19, enrolled during active disease. What was sequenced was peripheral blood. This chain links TRBV27 with TRBJ2-1, with TRBD2 matching over 8 bases. The CDR3 DNA is TGTGCCAGCAGTACCGCCGGGACTAGGGCCTACAATGAGCAGTTCTTC. This sequence encodes CASSTAGTRAYNEQFF.